The 15 T cell receptor beta chains presented below share a single source sample, sequenced in a study of blood T cell repertoires in COVID-19 (dated by TCRdb to the early 2020s). Library prep was done by the immunoSEQ multiplex PCR assay. The immuneACCESS repertoire file appears here via TCRdb, limited to in-frame rearrangements. These files lack a portion of the clones; in checked studies, under half of the deficit traces to unresolved V genes, and the cause of the others is not known. The sample table shows 250,000 to 400,000 clones, and over 75% are seen once. The ten largest clones take up about 5.2% of the sample. The sequencing sample was made of PBMCs or T cells enriched from blood (not recorded which). These receptors originate from a woman aged 30 to 39 who had recovered from COVID-19.

This sequence joins TRBV18 and TRBJ1-2; TRBD1 agrees at 9 bases. The CDR3 has 15 amino acids. CDR1 is KGHSH, CDR2 LQKENI, per germline. The trim removed 4 bases at V and 4 bases at J, leaving 7 bases unmatched. The CDR3 nucleotides read TGTGCCAGCTCACGTGACAGGGGGGAGACCTATGGCTACACCTTC. It translates to CASSRDRGETYGYTF.

The chain links TRBV9 to TRBJ2-2; perhaps TRBD1 as D (5 bases). The V end was cut by 4 bases, the J end by 1 base, with 14 bases between. The CDR3 runs to 16 residues. CDR1 and CDR2 (germline): SGDLS, YYNGEE. CDR3 protein: CASSPGSQGNTGELFF. CDR3 nucleotide sequence: TGTGCCAGCAGCCCTGGGTCCCAGGGGAACACCGGGGAGCTGTTTTTT.

A few counts support this clone. J is TRBJ1-2 and V is TRBV2; D is uncertain. Trimming cost V 3 bases and J 7 bases, with 12 bases left between them. Germline CDR1 is SNHLY and CDR2 is FYNNEI. CDR3 size: 13 residues. Written as DNA, the CDR3 is TGTGCCAGCAGTGACGAACGGGATTCTGGCTACACCTTC. It yields the protein CASSDERDSGYTF.

This chain joins TRBV4-1 and TRBJ1-3, with D possibly matching TRBD1 (5 bases). CDR3 length equals 14 residues. Trimming pared 0 bases from V and 4 bases from J, leaving 7 bases between. CDR1 is MGHRA, CDR2 YSYEKL, per germline. In nucleotides, the CDR3 is TGCGCCAGCAGCCAAGAGGCAGGGGGAAACACCATATATTTT. This encodes CASSQEAGGNTIYF.

This rearrangement joins TRBV12-3 or TRBV12-4 to TRBJ1-2; no definite D call. V shed 3 bases and J shed 8 bases, with 13 bases lying between them. The CDR3 is made up of 13 amino acids. In DNA, the CDR3 is TGTGCCAGCAGTTTGGACTCCTGGAGGGGCTACACCTTC. Translating it yields CASSLDSWRGYTF.

This chain links TRBV28 with TRBJ1-1; 9 bases match TRBD1. The CDR3 is made up of 15 amino acids. The germline V gene has CDR1 MDHEN and CDR2 SYDVKM. The trim removed 5 bases at V and 7 bases at J, leaving 11 bases unmatched. The CDR3 region is CASSPWDRETSEAFF. CDR3 DNA sequence: TGTGCCAGCAGTCCCTGGGACAGGGAAACTAGTGAAGCTTTCTTT.

The chain links TRBV4-1 to TRBJ2-5, with TRBD1 matching over 10 bases. Germline CDR1 is MGHRA and CDR2 is YSYEKL. The CDR3 is made up of 15 amino acids. V lost 5 bases and J lost 4; bases outside the gene matches: 7. The CDR3 protein is CASSSAGTGAETQYF. The CDR3 DNA follows: TGCGCCAGCAGCTCAGCCGGGACAGGGGCAGAGACCCAGTACTTC.

This CDR3 reads CASSPGGGEKLFF. CDR3 DNA sequence: TGTGCCAGCAGCCCCGGGGGGGGCGAAAAACTGTTTTTT. This chain uses TRBV2 with TRBJ1-4; D perhaps matches TRBD1 (6 bases). The germline CDR1 and CDR2 sequences are SNHLY and FYNNEI. The CDR3 is made up of 13 amino acids. V was clipped by 6 bases and J by 8 bases, with 13 bases between them. The complete variable domain, with remaining parts taken from reference TRBV2 and TRBJ1-4, reads EPEVTQTPSHQVTQMGQEVILRCVPISNHLYFYWYRQILGQKVEFLVSFYNNEISEKSEIFDDQFSVERPDGSNFTLKIRSTKLEDSAMYFCASSPGGGEKLFFGSGTQLSVL.

Written as DNA, the CDR3 is TGCGCCAGCAGCTTGGGGACAGGCTTGGACAGTGGAAACACCATATATTTT. Translation gives CASSLGTGLDSGNTIYF. The V call is TRBV5-1, the J call TRBJ1-3; TRBD1 matches 7 bases. The CDR3 length is 17 residues. Germline CDR1 SGHRS, CDR2 YFSETQ. V was pared by 0 bases and J by 3 bases, with 9 bases of the junction left unmatched.

This chain joins TRBV6-6 and TRBJ2-2; 8 bases line up with TRBD2. Germline CDR1 MNHNY, CDR2 SVGAGI (reference sequence). J gave up 6 bases and V 5 bases, and 2 bases lay outside the gene matches. The CDR3 is 13 amino acids. CDR3 DNA sequence: TGTGCCAGCAGTACGGGGGGGTCCGGGGAGCTGTTTTTT. Translated, it gives CASSTGGSGELFF.

V is TRBV18 and J is TRBJ1-1, with TRBD1 matching 11 bases. Germline V lookup: CDR1 KGHSH, CDR2 LQKENI. This CDR3 comprises 18 residues. The V gene end was trimmed by 6 bases and the J gene end by 5 bases; junction bases not matched to a gene: 17. The CDR3 sequence is CASSRGSSGTGGLTEAFF. The CDR3 coding sequence is TGTGCCAGCTCGCGGGGATCATCCGGGACAGGGGGGTTAACTGAAGCTTTCTTT.

The chain has TRBV5-4 and TRBJ1-2; the D is unclear. The V gene lost 0 bases and the J gene lost 4 bases, with 7 bases spanning the gap. The CDR3 extends over 13 amino acids. Germline CDR1 and CDR2: SGHNT and YYREEE (reference sequence). The CDR3 DNA is TGTGCCAGCAGCTTGGATTCTGTCTATGGCTACACCTTC. Residues: CASSLDSVYGYTF.

V gene TRBV6-6 combines with J gene TRBJ2-7; possible D gene TRBD1, 5 bases. The germline gives CDR1 MNHNY, CDR2 SVGAGI (reference sequence). Trimming shortened V by 6 bases and J by 5 bases, and 17 bases separated the two germline ends. The length of the CDR3 is 14 residues. The CDR3 spells CASSRPGKVDEQYF. Here the CDR3 DNA reads TGTGCCAGCAGCCGCCCAGGGAAAGTCGACGAGCAGTACTTC.

V is TRBV28 and J is TRBJ2-1, with 11 bases that match TRBD2. Trimming cost V 3 bases and J 6 bases; bases outside gene matches: 4. The CDR3 has 15 residues. Per germline, CDR1 MDHEN and CDR2 SYDVKM. CDR3 nucleotide sequence: TGTGCCAGCAGTTTCGTTAGCGGGGGGGCCAATGAGCAGTTCTTC. Its translation: CASSFVSGGANEQFF.

The V gene is TRBV3-1 (or the pseudogene TRBV3-2), the J gene TRBJ1-1; D not resolved. This CDR3 contains 18 residues. V lost 1 base and J 0 bases, leaving 18 bases between the germline ends. Germline loops: CDR1 LGHDT, CDR2 YNNKEL (reference sequence). The CDR3 region has the DNA TGTGCCAGCAGCCAAGTCGGGGTTCTAGGGCTAATGAACACTGAAGCTTTCTTT. Encoded protein: CASSQVGVLGLMNTEAFF.